This T cell receptor beta chain emerged from a study of vaccination and CD4 T cells after COVID-19. Whole-study context: The stimulus for the cells was overlapping spike peptides derived from SARS-CoV-2, HCoV-NL63, HCoV-OC43 and HCoV-229E. Controls had a CEFX pool, an HIV-1 Nef pool, or no peptide added.

As for treatment: roughly ten-day PBMC culture with coronavirus spike peptide pools or control peptides (ViraFEST assay). First, ViraFEST expanded antigen-specific T cells with peptide pools, and next it sequenced the TCRs. This CDR3 spans 14 amino acids. V was trimmed by 1 base and J by 0 bases, leaving 3 bases between them. The germline CDR1 and CDR2 sequences are SGHTA and FQGTGA. As regards this clonotype: Its antigen is not known.

Sequencing of DNA taken from cultured CD4+ T cells relied on the Oncomine TCR Beta short-read assay. TCRdb redid the calling of the PCR reads with MiXCR, one entry per CDR3 protein. The sample lists almost 20,000 distinct CDR3 sequences, roughly three fifths seen once, with just under 9% in the top ten. Findings of the study overall: Going from approximately 21 to 38, median SARS-CoV-2-reactive clonotypes did not rise significantly.

Source: CD4+ T cells from blood, cultured in vitro, taken after SARS-CoV-2 vaccination. The chain uses TRBV7-3 and TRBJ2-2; D is ambiguous. This clonotype originated in a human donor who had recovered from COVID-19. The CDR3 bases are TGTGCCAGCAGCTTAATCGCGAACACCGGGGAGCTGTTTTTT. It yields the protein CASSLIANTGELFF. The full variable domain, with the rest looked up from reference TRBV7-3 and TRBJ2-2, is GAGVSQTPSNKVTEKGKYVELRCDPISGHTALYWYRQSLGQGPEFLIYFQGTGAADDSGLPNDRFFAVRPEGSVSTLKIQRTERGDSAVYLCASSLIANTGELFFGEGSRLTVL.